A single sample is the source of the 3 T cell receptor beta chains below, sequenced in a study of cytomegalovirus exposure and HLA in healthy donors. TCRdb keeps only in-frame clones here, not all; method: immunoSEQ multiplex PCR. This table has 130,000 to 150,000 clones, 70% to 90% appearing once. Sequencing was done on a sample of PBMCs. The source is a woman aged 18-30 years in good health and CMV-seropositive.

The chain's CDR3 is CASSYRLAGVRNEQFF. The DNA of the CDR3 is TGTGCCAGCAGTTATAGACTAGCGGGCGTTCGGAATGAGCAGTTCTTC. The J gene is TRBJ2-1, the V gene TRBV6-5; TRBD2 matches at 10 bases. J was trimmed by 7 bases and V by 3 bases; bases with no gene match: 9. CDR3 size: 16 residues. The germline CDR1 and CDR2 sequences are MNHEY and SVGAGI.

V and J are TRBV28 and TRBJ1-2, with 8 bases identical to TRBD1. CDR1 MDHEN and CDR2 SYDVKM come from the germline V gene. With 5 bases clipped from V and 1 base from J, the junction kept 9 bases outside the gene matches. The CDR3 runs 16 residues. Here the CDR3 reads CASSQTDRGLNYGYTF. The CDR3 DNA is TGTGCCAGCAGTCAAACCGACAGGGGCCTTAACTATGGCTACACCTTC.

The J gene is TRBJ2-4, the V gene TRBV7-3; TRBD1 matches 7 bases. Germline CDR1 is SGHTA and CDR2 is FQGTGA. The V segment lost 4 bases and the J segment 9 bases; nucleotides outside the gene matches: 3. The CDR3 sequence is 12 residues long. CDR3 coding DNA: TGTGCCAGCAGCTATTCAGGGGGCATTCAGTACTTC. This encodes CASSYSGGIQYF.